This T cell receptor beta chain was identified during a study of cytomegalovirus exposure and HLA in healthy donors. Per germline, CDR1 SGDLS and CDR2 YYNGEE. The CDR3 runs to 13 residues. V lost 4 bases to trimming and J lost 1 base, with 8 bases between them. Researchers ran the PCR with 60 Vbeta and 13 Jbeta primers. Assay used: immunoSEQ multiplex PCR; TCRdb lists only in-frame clones, some missing. The sample consists of roughly 190,000 clones, roughly 80% of them appearing once. A note on this clone: Its antigen is unidentified.

The study, taken as a whole, reports: Researchers reported in a later analysis that common viral pathogens appeared linked to several top clusters. Reports indicated that the classifier achieved high specificity and sensitivity in diagnosing cytomegalovirus status. In a later analysis, a genetic analysis reported fewer productive-TCR N-insertions in an Asian-associated ancestry cluster than the cohort average. Some V segments could not be told apart, so they were left out, TRBV6-2 and TRBV6-3 among them.

The sequence derives from a female donor in good health and CMV-seronegative. The chain employs TRBV9 and TRBJ1-1; tentatively, D is TRBD1 (5 bases). Sequences were obtained from PBMCs. The CDR3 here is CASSFGQNTEAFF. The DNA of the CDR3 is TGTGCCAGCAGCTTTGGACAGAACACTGAAGCTTTCTTT.